A selection of T cell receptor beta chains follows, all from one sample in a study of T cell repertoires in cytomegalovirus infection. TCRdb recomputed calls from the reads with MiXCR, one row per CDR3 protein. The sample comprises under 850,000 distinct CDR3 sequences, roughly a third of which are singletons, and 18% rests with the top ten. Their antigens remain unidentified. The material was cultured PBMCs, obtained from culture after CMV antigen stimulation. All receptors come from a human donor in good health (CMV status not recorded). Some clones in this sample may be carry-over from other donors' samples. The CDR3 runs from the conserved cysteine through the conserved F or W. Each record gives: clone size, J gene, D gene, V gene, CDR3 DNA, CDR3 protein. D genes are given only for firm matches. Clone size is given for some rows only: seen once, a few or many times, or a class if the clone is expanded.

>NA|TRBJ2-2|TRBD2|TRBV2
TGTGCCAGCAGCCTTACTAGCGGGAGTAGGACCGGGGAGCTGTTTTTT
CASSLTSGSRTGELFF
>few|TRBJ1-1|NA|TRBV4-3
TGCGCCAGCAGCCAAGAGTTCCCGGGGCGACCCGAAGCTTTCTTT
CASSQEFPGRPEAFF
>NA|TRBJ2-1|NA|TRBV20-1
TGCAGTGCACTCGGGACTTACAATGAGCAGTTCTTC
CSALGTYNEQFF
>many|TRBJ2-1|TRBD2|TRBV7-2
TGTGCCAGCAGCTTAGATCTAAGTTCGGAATTCTGGCCTAGCGGGAACAATGAGCAGTTCTTC
CASSLDLSSEFWPSGNNEQFF
>few|TRBJ1-2|NA|TRBV6-6
TGTGCCAGCAGTTACTCACTACCCGGGTTTCGCGGCTACACCTTC
CASSYSLPGFRGYTF
>NA|TRBJ2-3|NA|TRBV28
TGTGCCAGCAGGGGCCTTCTGGTTACGCAGTATTTT
CASRGLLVTQYF
>NA|TRBJ1-6|NA|TRBV4-1
TGCGCCAGCAGCCAAGGGGAGGGTACGGGTTCACCCCTCCACTTT
CASSQGEGTGSPLHF
>NA|TRBJ2-7|NA|TRBV27
TGTGCCAGCAGTTTAGACCGGGCTGGGGCCTACGAGCAGTACTTC
CASSLDRAGAYEQYF
>NA|TRBJ1-4|TRBD1|TRBV20-1
TGCAGTGCTTTTACAGGGGGCTCTGGTGAAAAACTGTTTTTT
CSAFTGGSGEKLFF
>NA|TRBJ2-1|NA|TRBV19
TGTGCCAGTCATCCGGCGGTCAGGTACAATGAGCAGTTCTTC
CASHPAVRYNEQFF
>NA|TRBJ1-2|TRBD1|TRBV28
TGTGCCAGCAGTTTATCCGGGACAGGGAAAATGGTTAACTATGGCTACACCTTC
CASSLSGTGKMVNYGYTF
>once|TRBJ1-2|NA|TRBV5-5
TGTGCCAGCAGCTTGATTGGGGGAAGTTATGGCTACACCTTC
CASSLIGGSYGYTF
>NA|TRBJ1-1|NA|TRBV4-1
TGCGCCAGCAGCCAAGATATCGGCAACATGAACACTGAAGCTTTCTTT
CASSQDIGNMNTEAFF
>few|TRBJ1-2|TRBD1|TRBV27
TGTGCCAGCAGGCCCCAGGGGGGGAGGATCTATGGCTACACCTTC
CASRPQGGRIYGYTF
>few|TRBJ2-1|NA|TRBV19
TGTGCCAGTAGTTACGGGACACAATACAATGAGCAGTTCTTC
CASSYGTQYNEQFF
>once|TRBJ2-7|NA|TRBV19
TGTGCCAGTAGTAGCAAGCTAGGCTCCTACGAGCAGTACTTC
CASSSKLGSYEQYF
>NA|TRBJ1-1|NA|TRBV19
TGTGCCAGTAGTATGGGGGTATCTGAAGCTTTCTTT
CASSMGVSEAFF
>few|TRBJ2-7|NA|TRBV7-2
TGTGCCAGCAGCCCTCCCCCAGGGGCCTACGAGCAGTACTTC
CASSPPPGAYEQYF
>NA|TRBJ2-5|NA|TRBV5-4
TGTGCCAGCAGCCGCGGGTCAGCGGAAGAGACCCAGTACTTC
CASSRGSAEETQYF
>NA|TRBJ2-7|TRBD2|TRBV7-2
TGTGCCAGCAGCACTAGCGACTACGAGCAGTACTTC
CASSTSDYEQYF
>NA|TRBJ2-1|TRBD2|TRBV12-3/TRBV12-4
TGTGCCAGCAGCCGTAGCGGGGGGGCGGCGGGTTCCTACAATGAGCAGTTCTTC
CASSRSGGAAGSYNEQFF
>many|TRBJ2-3|NA|TRBV7-2
TGTGCCAGCAGCCCCCATAGCGGACTGAGGGATACGCAGTATTTT
CASSPHSGLRDTQYF
>NA|TRBJ2-6|TRBD1|TRBV27
TGTGCCAGCAGTGCTCGGGACAGGGGTGATCCTGGGGCCAACGTCCTGACTTTC
CASSARDRGDPGANVLTF
>few|TRBJ2-7|NA|TRBV5-1
TGCGCCAGCAGCTTGAGGGAAAATTACGAGCAGTACTTC
CASSLRENYEQYF
>NA|TRBJ2-1|NA|TRBV6-2/TRBV6-3
TGTGCCAGCACCACCGGAATTAAAGCGGAGCTATACAATGAGCAGTTCTTC
CASTTGIKAELYNEQFF
>NA|TRBJ1-5|NA|TRBV6-5
TGTGCCAGCAGTTACTCGGGCAGCGACCAGCCCCAGCATTTT
CASSYSGSDQPQHF
>NA|TRBJ2-3|TRBD1|TRBV13
TGTGCCAGCAGCTCCCGGGACAGCAATGCGGCAGATACGCAGTATTTT
CASSSRDSNAADTQYF
>few|TRBJ1-1|NA|TRBV12-3/TRBV12-4
TGTGCCAGCAGTACTAGGCCCACTGAAGCTTTCTTT
CASSTRPTEAFF
>many|TRBJ1-1|TRBD1|TRBV7-9
TGTGCCAGCAGCTCGGGACAGGACTTTAACACTGAAGCTTTCTTT
CASSSGQDFNTEAFF
>NA|TRBJ2-1|NA|TRBV18
TGTGCCAGCTCACAGTCCGAGAGTTCTGAGCAGTTCTTC
CASSQSESSEQFF
>NA|TRBJ2-5|TRBD2|TRBV20-1
TGCAGTGCTAGACATAGCGGGGGGGCCGGTGAGACCCAGTACTTC
CSARHSGGAGETQYF
>NA|TRBJ1-6|NA|TRBV12-3/TRBV12-4
TGTGCCAGCAGTCGATGGGCTACCTCCTATAATTCACCCCTCCACTTT
CASSRWATSYNSPLHF
>NA|TRBJ2-7|NA|TRBV6-4
TGTGCCAGCAGTGACCGCTTTCGTTTGGCGGGCCGGGTGTACGAGCAGTACTTC
CASSDRFRLAGRVYEQYF
>NA|TRBJ2-7|TRBD2|TRBV29-1
TGCAGCGCTGGGGGGGGCTCCTACGAGCAGTACTTC
CSAGGGSYEQYF
>few|TRBJ2-1|NA|TRBV19
TGTGCCAGTAGTCCCGATAGTTTTTACAATGAGCAGTTCTTC
CASSPDSFYNEQFF
>many|TRBJ2-1|NA|TRBV7-6
TGTGCCAGCAGCTTAGGCCCCGGGGAGTGGGCTAATGAGCAGTTCTTC
CASSLGPGEWANEQFF
>few|TRBJ1-3|NA|TRBV5-4
TGTGCCAGCAGCTTCGACAGGTCTGGAAACACCATATATTTT
CASSFDRSGNTIYF
>NA|TRBJ2-3|TRBD1|TRBV7-9
TGTGCCAGCAGCTTAGCGGTACGGACAGGGGAGACAGATACGCAGTATTTT
CASSLAVRTGETDTQYF
>few|TRBJ1-2|NA|TRBV5-4
TGTGCCAGCAGCTTAGGCAGGGTCAAGAACTATGGCTACACCTTC
CASSLGRVKNYGYTF
>many|TRBJ2-7|TRBD2|TRBV7-6
TGTGCCAGCAGCTTAGCAGCGGGAGGGCCGAGAGAGCAGTACTTC
CASSLAAGGPREQYF
>NA|TRBJ2-1|NA|TRBV2
TGTGCCAGCAGTGAATCAGCTGCACCTATGGGGAATGAGCAGTTCTTC
CASSESAAPMGNEQFF
>few|TRBJ2-1|TRBD2|TRBV2
TGTGCCAGTGCGACTAGCGGGAGGGCCGGTGCTCTTGTATTCAATGAGCAGTTCTTC
CASATSGRAGALVFNEQFF
>many|TRBJ2-3|TRBD2|TRBV7-2
TGTGCCAGCAGCTCCCGACTAGCGGGAGGGATCATCGATACGCAGTATTTT
CASSSRLAGGIIDTQYF
>few|TRBJ2-3|NA|TRBV10-3
TGTGCCACCGGTCCGGCGGGAAGGACAGATACGCAGTATTTT
CATGPAGRTDTQYF
>few|TRBJ2-1|NA|TRBV12-3/TRBV12-4
TGTGCCAGCACCGACACTGGGATGATCTACGATGAGCAGTTCTTC
CASTDTGMIYDEQFF
>few|TRBJ1-1|TRBD1|TRBV19
TGTGCCAGTAGTACCTGGACAGGGGCCACTGAAGCTTTCTTT
CASSTWTGATEAFF
>few|TRBJ1-5|NA|TRBV7-9
TGTGCCAGCAGCCCGGGGGGGACGGATCAGCCCCAGCATTTT
CASSPGGTDQPQHF
>NA|TRBJ2-5|NA|TRBV7-2
TGTGCCAGCAGTCCGAGGTGGTCTCCGTACTTC
CASSPRWSPYF
>NA|TRBJ1-4|NA|TRBV7-6
TGTGCCAGCAGCTTAGAGGGGACGCTGGCGGTAACTAATGAAAAACTGTTTTTT
CASSLEGTLAVTNEKLFF
>many|TRBJ2-1|TRBD2|TRBV7-2
TGTGCCAGCAGCCCACCTAGCGGGAGGGCCTACAATGAGCAGTTCTTC
CASSPPSGRAYNEQFF